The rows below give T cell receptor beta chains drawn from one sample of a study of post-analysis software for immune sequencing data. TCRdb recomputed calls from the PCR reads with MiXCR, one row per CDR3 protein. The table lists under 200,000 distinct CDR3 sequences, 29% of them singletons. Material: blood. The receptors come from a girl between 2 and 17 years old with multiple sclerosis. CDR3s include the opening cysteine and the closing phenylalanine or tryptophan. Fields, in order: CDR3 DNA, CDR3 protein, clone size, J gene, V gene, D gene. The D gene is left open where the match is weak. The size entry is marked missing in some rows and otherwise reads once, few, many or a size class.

TGTGCCAGCAGCTTAACCGGAGACAGGGGGAGGAATGAGCAGTACTTC,CASSLTGDRGRNEQYF,many,TRBJ2-7,TRBV7-9,TRBD1
TGTGCCATCAGTGACCGGACAGGCCAGATCTATGGCTACACCTTC,CAISDRTGQIYGYTF,NA,TRBJ1-2,TRBV10-3,TRBD1
TGTGCCAGCAGTTCCCGGGACAGGCTACTGGAGCAGTACTTC,CASSSRDRLLEQYF,NA,TRBJ2-7,TRBV12-3/TRBV12-4,TRBD1
TGTGCCAGCAGCCCCTCCGGGACAGGGGAGTCTGAAGCTTTCTTT,CASSPSGTGESEAFF,NA,TRBJ1-1,TRBV28,TRBD1
TGCAGCGTTCTTCGTGAAGGCCAGGCAGATACGCAGTATTTT,CSVLREGQADTQYF,few,TRBJ2-3,TRBV29-1,NA
TGTGCCAGCAGCTTAGAGGGGTTCCCACGGATATCACCCCTCCACTTT,CASSLEGFPRISPLHF,few,TRBJ1-6,TRBV7-9,NA
TGCAGTGCTAGAGGGTCGACTAGCGGGGGTTGGGACGGGCAGTTCTTC,CSARGSTSGGWDGQFF,few,TRBJ2-1,TRBV20-1,TRBD2
TGTGCCAGCAGCTTAGCGTTCGCAGGTGGGGACTTGAACACTGAAGCTTTCTTT,CASSLAFAGGDLNTEAFF,few,TRBJ1-1,TRBV7-8,NA
TGTGCCAGCAGTGAAGAAAGAGGGGGGCAGCCCCAGCATTTT,CASSEERGGQPQHF,NA,TRBJ1-5,TRBV6-1,NA
TGCAGCGTCCTTAGGACAGGGGGAAAACATGGCTACACCTTC,CSVLRTGGKHGYTF,many,TRBJ1-2,TRBV29-1,TRBD1
TGTGCCAGCAGCCAAGATTTTTCCCGGGAGCAGTACTTC,CASSQDFSREQYF,few,TRBJ2-5,TRBV14,NA